This T cell receptor beta chain was recovered during a study of blood T cell repertoires in COVID-19. Study background: COVID-19 samples, acute and convalescent, were from the United States, Italy and Spain. The cDNA or gDNA used as material had been derived from T cells, B-cell-depleted T cells, or PBMCs.

Using immunoSEQ multiplex PCR, the repertoire was profiled, and TCRdb retains in-frame clones only, with some absent. The sample contains 150,000 or so clones, around 85% of which appear only once. The CDR3 runs to 16 residues. Germline CDR1 and CDR2: MNHEY and SVGEGT. The junction had 7 bases not matched to a gene; V was cut back by 2 bases and J by 5 bases. Input material: peripheral blood. The rearrangement uses TRBV6-2 or TRBV6-3 and TRBJ1-5; 9 bases agree with TRBD1. The TCR comes from a woman in her 70s with acute or convalescent COVID-19. CDR3 coding DNA: TGTGCCAGCAGTTACCCCGGGACAGGGCCCTATCAGCCCCAGCATTTT. It yields the protein CASSYPGTGPYQPQHF.